This T cell receptor (beta chain) originates from a study of blood T cell repertoires in COVID-19. Generated by immunoSEQ multiplex PCR, the TCRdb table keeps only in-frame clones and is missing some. This table holds hundreds of thousands of clones, roughly nine tenths found once. V shed 0 bases, J shed 3 bases, and the junction held 10 bases outside the gene matches. The length of the CDR3 is 17 residues. The germline CDR1 and CDR2 sequences are SGHAT and FQNNGV. Source material: PBMCs or T cells enriched from blood (not recorded which). The gene calls are TRBV11-2 and TRBJ1-1; TRBD1 matches 7 bases. The sequence derives from a woman aged 18-29 years with acute COVID-19. The CDR3 DNA reads as TGTGCCAGCAGCTTAGATGAACAGGGGCGTGCGGACACTGAAGCTTTCTTT. Protein: CASSLDEQGRADTEAFF. Looking up the rest from reference TRBV11-2 and TRBJ1-1 gives the full variable domain: EAGVAQSPRYKIIEKRQSVAFWCNPISGHATLYWYQQILGQGPKLLIQFQNNGVVDDSQLPKDRFSAERLKGVDSTLKIQPAKLEDSAVYLCASSLDEQGRADTEAFFGQGTRLTVV.